The source of this T cell receptor (beta chain) is a study of blood T cell repertoires in COVID-19. Study overall: Sites in the United States, Italy and Spain provided acute and convalescent COVID-19 samples. Sample material is recorded as cDNA or gDNA derived from T cells, B-cell-depleted T cells, or PBMCs.

Source study methods: Reference gene primers were amplified, and this amplification served to estimate nucleated cell counts. Using immunoSEQ multiplex PCR, the repertoire was profiled, and TCRdb retains in-frame clones only, with some absent. The DNA gave D and trimming, while V, J and clone size come from that table. The data hold over 35,000 clones, with roughly 90% observed a single time. Germline CDR1 reads LGHNA; CDR2 reads YNFKEQ. This CDR3 region has 16 residues. The V gene end was trimmed by 9 bases and the J gene end by 4 bases; junction bases not matched to a gene: 14. This chain joins TRBV4-2 and TRBJ2-3, with 9 bases aligning to TRBD1. Sequenced material: peripheral blood. This TCR came from a man in his 70s with active COVID-19. The CDR3 sequence: CASSRGQGKVADTQYF. In DNA, the CDR3 is TGTGCCAGTTCCCGGGGACAGGGAAAAGTAGCAGATACGCAGTATTTT.